This paragraph covers one T cell receptor (beta chain) sequence. These data are taken from a study of blood T cell repertoires in COVID-19. The germline gives CDR1 SGHTA, CDR2 FQGTGA. The CDR3 length is 14 residues. The V gene end was trimmed by 4 bases and the J gene end by 8 bases; junction bases not matched to a gene: 7. Clones were sequenced by immunoSEQ multiplex PCR, and TCRdb holds only the in-frame ones, with some missing. The sample records about 150,000 clones, approximately 85% being singletons. The chain joins TRBV7-3 to TRBJ2-1; 8 bases are a match to TRBD1. Sequencing input: peripheral blood. This sequence was found in a woman in her sixties or seventies with COVID-19, enrolled during active disease. CDR3 in amino acids: CASSWGQAFDEQFF. The DNA for the CDR3 is TGTGCCAGCAGCTGGGGACAGGCCTTTGATGAGCAGTTCTTC. The full variable domain, completed using reference TRBV7-3 and TRBJ2-1, is GAGVSQTPSNKVTEKGKYVELRCDPISGHTALYWYRQSLGQGPEFLIYFQGTGAADDSGLPNDRFFAVRPEGSVSTLKIQRTERGDSAVYLCASSWGQAFDEQFFGPGTRLTVL.